The 14 T cell receptor beta chains below all came from one sample that was sequenced in a study of human T cells and chemical hapten exposure. Each CDR3 protein is one row after TCRdb ran MiXCR on the RACE reads. The table records over 300,000 distinct CDR3 sequences, about 5.1% of them present only once. Time point noted: pre-sensitization, week 0. Treatment noted: therapeutic diphenylcyclopropenone sensitization with weekly scalp DPC. The source material was whole blood, sampled in connection with sensitization to the hapten diphenylcyclopropenone (DPC). Every receptor here comes from a woman in her forties or fifties with alopecia areata. Some clones in this sample may be carry-over from other donors' samples.

This clonotype was observed at least ten times. V is TRBV7-6 and J is TRBJ1-5, with D possibly TRBD1 on 5 matching bases. Looked up from germline, CDR1 is SGHVS and CDR2 is FNYEAQ. V was clipped by 1 base and J by 5 bases, with 6 bases between them. The length of the CDR3 is 13 residues. The CDR3 DNA is TGTGCCAGCAGCTTAGGGGACCATCAGCCCCAGCATTTT. Translated: CASSLGDHQPQHF. Based on the CDR3 plus reference TRBV7-6 and TRBJ1-5, the full variable domain is GAGVSQSPRYKVTKRGQDVALRCDPISGHVSLYWYRQALGQGPEFLTYFNYEAQQDKSGLPNDRFSAERPEGSISTLTIQRTEQRDSAMYRCASSLGDHQPQHFGDGTRLSIL.

This clonotype was recorded many times. The V gene is TRBV15, the J gene TRBJ2-1, with 7 bases lining up with TRBD2. CDR1 LNHNV and CDR2 YYDKDF come from the germline V gene (reference sequence). With V trimmed by 0 bases and J by 5 bases, 7 bases remained unmatched. The length of the CDR3 is 16 residues. The CDR3 nucleotides read TGTGCCACCAGCAGAGATGCTGCTAGCGGAAACAATGAGCAGTTCTTC. This gives the protein CATSRDAASGNNEQFF.

This clonotype was found many times. The rearrangement joins TRBV20-1 to TRBJ1-1; possible D gene TRBD1, 5 bases. In germline, CDR1 is DFQATT, CDR2 SNEGSKA (reference sequence). CDR3 size: 12 residues. V gave up 1 base and J gave up 3 bases, with 6 bases separating them. CDR3 amino acids: CSARAGHTEAFF. The CDR3 DNA follows: TGCAGTGCTAGAGCAGGGCACACTGAAGCTTTCTTT.

This clonotype turned up a few times. The rearrangement uses TRBV29-1 and TRBJ2-3; TRBD2 agrees at 13 bases. The junction had 2 bases not matched to a gene; V was cut back by 7 bases and J by 1 base. Germline CDR1 and CDR2: SQVTM and ANQGSEA. The CDR3 spans 14 residues. Here the CDR3 DNA reads TGCAGCGGAGGACTAGCGGGGGGCACAGATACGCAGTATTTT. This gives the protein CSGGLAGGTDTQYF.

This clonotype was seen ten or more times. The chain carries TRBV4-2 and TRBJ1-1; D possibly corresponds to TRBD1 (6 bases). Germline values: CDR1 LGHNA, CDR2 YNFKEQ. The CDR3 totals 15 residues. V was clipped by 4 bases and J by 1 base, with 13 bases between them. The CDR3 sequence is CASSRILGGNTEAFF. CDR3 in DNA: TGTGCCAGCAGCCGGATTCTAGGGGGGAACACTGAAGCTTTCTTT.

This clonotype appeared many times. V usage is TRBV5-1 and J usage is TRBJ2-3; 9 nucleotides align to TRBD2. From germline, CDR1 is SGHRS and CDR2 YFSETQ. Losses at the gene ends were 4 bases for V and 4 bases for J; bases not matched to a gene: 4. CDR3 length equals 14 residues. This chain's CDR3 is CASSPAGGSDTQYF. CDR3 nucleotides: TGCGCCAGCAGCCCAGCGGGAGGCTCAGATACGCAGTATTTT. Together with reference TRBV5-1 and TRBJ2-3, the CDR3 gives the full variable domain: KAGVTQTPRYLIKTRGQQVTLSCSPISGHRSVSWYQQTPGQGLQFLFEYFSETQRNKGNFPGRFSGRQFSNSRSEMNVSTLELGDSALYLCASSPAGGSDTQYFGPGTRLTVL.

This clonotype was recorded many times. The V gene is TRBV5-1, the J gene TRBJ1-1; TRBD1 matches 7 bases. The CDR3 is 14 amino acids. J lost 5 bases, V lost 0 bases, and 4 bases had no gene match. Germline V gene data show CDR1 as SGHRS and CDR2 as YFSETQ. Here the CDR3 DNA reads TGCGCCAGCAGCTTGGCCTACAGGGGAACTGAAGCTTTCTTT. Its translation: CASSLAYRGTEAFF.

This clonotype was recorded at least ten times. The chain couples TRBV20-1 to TRBJ2-7; D not resolved. Germline lookup yields CDR1 DFQATT and CDR2 SNEGSKA (reference sequence). This CDR3 contains 15 residues. Trimming stripped 5 bases from V and 0 bases from J, with 17 bases between. The CDR3 region is CSAPTLAGPSYEQYF. The CDR3 DNA sequence: TGCAGTGCTCCTACGTTGGCCGGACCCTCCTACGAGCAGTACTTC.

This clonotype came up many times. The chain has TRBV7-6 and TRBJ1-1, with D hard to call. This CDR3 region has 13 residues. CDR1 is SGHVS and CDR2 is FNYEAQ in the germline V gene. Trimming removed 1 base at V and 7 bases at J, with 10 bases between. This CDR3 reads CASSLGRGSEAFF. Written as DNA, the CDR3 is TGTGCCAGCAGCTTAGGTCGAGGGAGTGAAGCTTTCTTT. Together with reference TRBV7-6 and TRBJ1-1, the CDR3 gives the full variable domain: GAGVSQSPRYKVTKRGQDVALRCDPISGHVSLYWYRQALGQGPEFLTYFNYEAQQDKSGLPNDRFSAERPEGSISTLTIQRTEQRDSAMYRCASSLGRGSEAFFGQGTRLTVV.

This clonotype was recorded at least ten times. The chain links TRBV4-2 to TRBJ2-7, with 10 nucleotides matching TRBD2. The CDR3 runs to 18 residues. Germline CDR1 is LGHNA and CDR2 is YNFKEQ. V shed 4 bases and J 0 bases; nucleotides not matched to a gene: 12. Here the CDR3 DNA reads TGTGCCAGCAGCCCAAGCGGGGGGGTATTTTCGAGCTCCTACGAGCAGTACTTC. It yields the protein CASSPSGGVFSSSYEQYF.

This clonotype came up many times. The chain combines TRBV20-1 with TRBJ2-2; 10 bases map to TRBD2. V dropped 4 bases and J dropped 5; count of bases not matched to a gene: 4. CDR3 length: 14 residues. Germline CDR1 reads DFQATT; CDR2 reads SNEGSKA (reference sequence). CDR3 DNA sequence: TGCAGTGCTACGAGCGGGGGGGCAACCGGGGAGCTGTTTTTT. It is translated as CSATSGGATGELFF.

This clonotype was counted at least ten times. The genes are TRBV4-3 and TRBJ2-1; the D gene is possibly TRBD2 (6 bases). Germline values: CDR1 LGHNA, CDR2 YSLEER. CDR3 size: 14 residues. Trimming pared 3 bases from V and 5 bases from J, leaving 11 bases between. CDR3 in DNA: TGCGCCAGCAGCCAGGCGGGGCCCCACAATGAGCAGTTCTTC. As protein: CASSQAGPHNEQFF.

Many counts were recorded for this clonotype. The rearrangement links TRBV29-1 to TRBJ2-7, with 7 bases aligning to TRBD1. Per the germline V gene, CDR1 is SQVTM and CDR2 is ANQGSEA. The CDR3 has 14 residues. Unmatched junction bases numbered 7, after V lost 0 bases and J lost 5 bases. The CDR3: CSVEDRGQVDEQYF. The CDR3 DNA follows: TGCAGCGTTGAAGATCGAGGACAGGTTGACGAGCAGTACTTC.

This clonotype was counted many times. The chain employs TRBV12-3 or TRBV12-4 and TRBJ2-7, with D hard to call. The CDR3 consists of 12 residues. The germline V and J ends were trimmed by 3 bases and 5 bases, with 8 bases remaining between them. CDR3 DNA: TGTGCCAGCAGTTTGCTGGAACACGAGCAGTACTTC. Translation gives CASSLLEHEQYF.